The present TCR beta chain was sequenced within a study of CD8 T cells in ankylosing spondylitis. TCRdb reanalysed the 5' RACE reads using MiXCR and keeps one entry per CDR3 protein. Of about 360,000 distinct CDR3 sequences in the sample, 20% to 25% were seen once. This CDR3 contains 15 residues. CDR1 and CDR2 from the germline V gene are SGHNT and YYREEE (reference sequence). Trimming stripped 4 bases from V and 4 bases from J, with 16 bases between. Sequencing was carried out using blood, either unsorted or a sorted T cell fraction (not recorded which). V is TRBV5-4 and J is TRBJ2-3; D tentatively reads TRBD1 or TRBD2 (6 bases each). The TCR sequence derives from a male donor with ankylosing spondylitis or in good health (not recorded which). The CDR3 DNA sequence: TGTGCCAGCAGCCCTATGGGGGGCGCAGCAGATACGCAGTATTTT. Translating gives CASSPMGGAADTQYF. Variable domain in full (rest from reference TRBV5-4 and TRBJ2-3): ETGVTQSPTHLIKTRGQQVTLRCSSQSGHNTVSWYQQALGQGPQFIFQYYREEENGRGNFPPRFSGLQFPNYSSELNVNALELDDSALYLCASSPMGGAADTQYFGPGTRLTVL.